The T cell receptor beta chain under discussion was sequenced for a study of cytomegalovirus exposure and HLA in healthy donors. Study background: Within the Caucasian-associated ancestry cluster were roughly 81% of the roughly 400 genotyped donors.

The PCR used 60 Vbeta and 13 Jbeta primers. Original processing methods: Unique TCR beta chains totaled around 86 million in a later count, with approximately 11 million of them shared. The data were produced by immunoSEQ multiplex PCR, yet TCRdb's version contains in-frame clones alone and is incomplete. The DNA was the basis for D and trimming; V, J and clone size are from that table. There are over 200,000 clones in the sample; over 75% occur only once, and 1.8% lies in the top ten. Study-wide points: Some V segments, including TRBV6-2 and TRBV6-3, were excluded as indistinguishable. Altogether, 170 or so TCR beta chains were recorded as cytomegalovirus-associated.

This clone was counted between two and nine times. Its target is not known. V was shortened by 1 base and J by 8 bases, with 7 bases between the two germline ends. CDR3 length: 12 residues. CDR1 SGHDT and CDR2 YYEEEE come from the germline V gene. Sequenced sample: PBMCs. The receptor was isolated from a male donor in good health and CMV-seronegative. This rearrangement joins TRBV5-6 to TRBJ2-1; D gene ambiguous. CDR3 sequence: CASSLPSHEQFF. DNA for the CDR3: TGTGCCAGCAGCTTGCCATCCCATGAGCAGTTCTTC. Full variable domain (missing parts from reference TRBV5-6 and TRBJ2-1): DAGVTQSPTHLIKTRGQQVTLRCSPKSGHDTVSWYQQALGQGPQFIFQYYEEEERQRGNFPDRFSGHQFPNYSSELNVNALLLGDSALYLCASSLPSHEQFFGPGTRLTVL.